This T cell receptor (beta chain) was observed in a study of blood T cells in healthy people across ages. Findings and limits, study-wide: Both naive CD4+ cell counts and diversity were greater in long-lived donors than in aged donors.

Notes on this clonotype: Its target is not known.

A second about 6 to 12 cycle PCR used barcoded and J-beta primers. MiXCR was run by TCRdb on the 5' RACE reads, yielding one entry per CDR3 protein. The table has 1.5 million to 1.9 million distinct CDR3 sequences, 42% seen once; the top ten hold approximately 4%. J gave up 4 bases and V 2 bases, and 4 bases lay outside the gene matches. Per germline, CDR1 SGHRS and CDR2 YFSETQ. The CDR3 is 15 amino acids. This sequence originates from a woman between 18 and 29 years old in good health. Sequenced input: blood. The chain links TRBV5-1 to TRBJ2-3; 10 bases line up with TRBD2. This CDR3 reads CASSFASGSSDTQYF. In nucleotides, the CDR3 is TGCGCCAGCAGCTTTGCTAGCGGGAGCTCAGATACGCAGTATTTT.